The 3 T cell receptor beta chains listed next were all sequenced from one sample in a study of T cell repertoires in cytomegalovirus infection. No antigen has been identified for these receptors. TCRdb re-called the reads through MiXCR, storing one row per CDR3 protein. In the table there are tens of thousands of distinct CDR3 sequences, 20% of which are singletons. The sample here was CD8+ T cells from cultured PBMCs, taken from culture after CMV antigen stimulation. The receptor source for this set is a human donor in good health (CMV status not recorded). Some clones in this sample may be carry-over from other donors' samples.

This chain links TRBV7-2 with TRBJ2-7; D uncertain. Trimming cost V 5 bases and J 7 bases, with 6 bases left between them. The CDR3 length is 10 residues. Germline-derived CDR1 and CDR2 are SGHTA and FQGNSA. The CDR3 here is CASSETEQYF. For the CDR3, the DNA is TGTGCCAGCAGCGAGACAGAGCAGTACTTC.

This chain joins TRBV27 and TRBJ2-1; D ambiguous. Germline CDR1 is MNHEY and CDR2 is SMNVEV (reference sequence). This CDR3 contains 13 residues. V dropped 3 bases and J dropped 4 bases, with 7 bases sitting between them. CDR3 region: CASSFRSYNEQFF. Written as DNA, the CDR3 is TGTGCCAGCAGTTTTAGGTCGTACAATGAGCAGTTCTTC.

The chain employs TRBV7-9 and TRBJ1-4; 11 nucleotides match TRBD1. Germline V lookup: CDR1 SEHNR, CDR2 FQNEAQ (reference sequence). With V trimmed by 3 bases and J by 8 bases, 11 bases remained unmatched. The CDR3 contains 17 residues. DNA of the CDR3: TGTGCCAGCAGCTTTCCTAAGGACAGGGGGCTTCGGGAAAAACTGTTTTTT. This sequence encodes CASSFPKDRGLREKLFF.